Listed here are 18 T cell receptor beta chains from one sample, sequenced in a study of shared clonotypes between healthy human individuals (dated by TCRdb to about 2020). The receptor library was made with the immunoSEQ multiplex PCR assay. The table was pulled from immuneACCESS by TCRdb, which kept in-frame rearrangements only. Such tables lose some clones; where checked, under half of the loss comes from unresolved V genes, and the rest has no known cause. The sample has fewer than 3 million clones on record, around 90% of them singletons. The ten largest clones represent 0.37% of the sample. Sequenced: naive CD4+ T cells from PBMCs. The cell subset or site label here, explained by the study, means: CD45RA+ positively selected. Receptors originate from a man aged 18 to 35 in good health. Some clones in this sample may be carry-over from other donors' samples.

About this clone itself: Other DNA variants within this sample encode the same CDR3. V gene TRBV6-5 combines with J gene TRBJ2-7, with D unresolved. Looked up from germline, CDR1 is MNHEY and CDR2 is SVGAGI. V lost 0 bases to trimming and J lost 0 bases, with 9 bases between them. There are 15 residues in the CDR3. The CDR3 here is CASSYSSAYSYEQYF. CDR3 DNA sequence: TGTGCCAGCAGTTACTCGTCAGCGTACTCCTACGAGCAGTACTTC.

The CDR3 sequence: CASRFTGANTGELFF. The DNA for the CDR3 is TGTGCCAGCAGGTTTACAGGGGCGAACACCGGGGAGCTGTTTTTT. The rearrangement joins TRBV6-1 to TRBJ2-2; 7 bases map to TRBD1. This CDR3 contains 15 residues. Per germline, CDR1 MNHNS and CDR2 SASEGT. V trimming: 6 bases; J trimming: 0 bases; junction bases outside the gene matches: 4.

CDR3 in amino acids: CASSLGANRDQPQHF. CDR3 DNA sequence: TGTGCCAGCAGTCTCGGGGCCAACAGGGATCAGCCCCAGCATTTT. The J gene is TRBJ1-5, the V gene TRBV7-9; TRBD1 might be the D (6 bases). Looked up from germline, CDR1 is SEHNR and CDR2 is FQNEAQ (reference sequence). V dropped 6 bases and J dropped 5 bases, with 17 bases sitting between them. The CDR3 covers 15 residues.

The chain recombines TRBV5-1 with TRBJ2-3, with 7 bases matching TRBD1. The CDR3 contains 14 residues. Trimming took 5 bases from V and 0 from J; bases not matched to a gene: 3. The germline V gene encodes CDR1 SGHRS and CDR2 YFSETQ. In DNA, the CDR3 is TGCGCCAGCAGAACAGGGGTTAGCACAGATACGCAGTATTTT. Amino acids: CASRTGVSTDTQYF.

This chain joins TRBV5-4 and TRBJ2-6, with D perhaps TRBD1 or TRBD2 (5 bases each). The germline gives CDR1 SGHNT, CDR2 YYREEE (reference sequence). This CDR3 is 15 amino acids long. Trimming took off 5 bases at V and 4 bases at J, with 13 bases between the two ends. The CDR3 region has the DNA TGTGCCAGCAGGGTGGGGGTTGAAGGGGCCAACGTCCTGACTTTC. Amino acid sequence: CASRVGVEGANVLTF. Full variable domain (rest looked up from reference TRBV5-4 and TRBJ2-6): ETGVTQSPTHLIKTRGQQVTLRCSSQSGHNTVSWYQQALGQGPQFIFQYYREEENGRGNFPPRFSGLQFPNYSSELNVNALELDDSALYLCASRVGVEGANVLTFGAGSRLTVL.

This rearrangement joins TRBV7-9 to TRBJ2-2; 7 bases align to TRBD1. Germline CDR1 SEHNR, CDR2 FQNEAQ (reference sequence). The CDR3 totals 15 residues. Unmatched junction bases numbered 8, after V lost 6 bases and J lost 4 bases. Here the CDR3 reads CASRFEQGITGELFF. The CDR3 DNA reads TGTGCCAGCAGATTTGAACAGGGGATCACCGGGGAGCTGTTTTTT.

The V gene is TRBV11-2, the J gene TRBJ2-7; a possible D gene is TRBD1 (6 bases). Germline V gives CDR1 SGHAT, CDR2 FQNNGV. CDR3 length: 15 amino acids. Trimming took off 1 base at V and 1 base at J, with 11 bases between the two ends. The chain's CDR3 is CASSLATQGSYEQYF. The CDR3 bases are TGTGCCAGCAGCTTAGCCACCCAGGGGTCCTACGAGCAGTACTTC.

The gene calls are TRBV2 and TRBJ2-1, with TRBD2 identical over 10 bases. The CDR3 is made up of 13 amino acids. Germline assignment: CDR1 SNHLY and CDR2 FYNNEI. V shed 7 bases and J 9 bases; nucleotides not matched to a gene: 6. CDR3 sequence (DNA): TGTGCCAGCACCCCTCTAGCGGGAGTTGAGCAGTTCTTC. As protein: CASTPLAGVEQFF.

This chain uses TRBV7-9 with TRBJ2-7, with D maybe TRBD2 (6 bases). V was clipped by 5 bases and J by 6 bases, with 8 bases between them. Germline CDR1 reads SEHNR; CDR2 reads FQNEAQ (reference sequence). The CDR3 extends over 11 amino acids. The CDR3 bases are TGTGCCAGCAGCCCTAGCGTCGAGCAGTACTTC. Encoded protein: CASSPSVEQYF. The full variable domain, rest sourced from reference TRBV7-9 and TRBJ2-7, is DTGVSQNPRHKITKRGQNVTFRCDPISEHNRLYWYRQTLGQGPEFLTYFQNEAQLEKSRLLSDRFSAERPKGSFSTLEIQRTEQGDSAMYLCASSPSVEQYFGPGTRLTVT.

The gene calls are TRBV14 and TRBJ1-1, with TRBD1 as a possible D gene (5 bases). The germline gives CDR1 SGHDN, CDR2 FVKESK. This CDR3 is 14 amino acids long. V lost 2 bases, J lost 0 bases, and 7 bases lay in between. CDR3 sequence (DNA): TGTGCCAGCAGCCAAAAGGGGATGAACACTGAAGCTTTCTTT. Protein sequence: CASSQKGMNTEAFF.

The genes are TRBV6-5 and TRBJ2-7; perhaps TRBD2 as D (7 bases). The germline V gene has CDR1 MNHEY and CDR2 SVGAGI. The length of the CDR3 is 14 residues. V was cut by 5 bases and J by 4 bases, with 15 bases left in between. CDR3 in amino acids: CASSPYRGAYEQYF. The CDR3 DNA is TGTGCCAGCAGTCCCTATCGGGGGGCATACGAGCAGTACTTC.

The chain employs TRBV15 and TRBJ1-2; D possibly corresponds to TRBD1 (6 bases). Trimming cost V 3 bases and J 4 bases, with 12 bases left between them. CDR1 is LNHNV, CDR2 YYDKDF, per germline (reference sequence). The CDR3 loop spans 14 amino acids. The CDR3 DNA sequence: TGTGCCACCAGCAGCGCCGGGGGGCCCTATGGCTACACCTTC. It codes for CATSSAGGPYGYTF.

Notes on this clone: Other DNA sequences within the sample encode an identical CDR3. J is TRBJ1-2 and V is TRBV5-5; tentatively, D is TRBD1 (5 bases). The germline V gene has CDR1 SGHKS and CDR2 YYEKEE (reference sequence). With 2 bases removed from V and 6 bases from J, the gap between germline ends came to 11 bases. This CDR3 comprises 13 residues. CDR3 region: CASSFPGGDGYTF. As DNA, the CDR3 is TGTGCCAGCAGCTTCCCCGGGGGGGATGGCTACACCTTC.

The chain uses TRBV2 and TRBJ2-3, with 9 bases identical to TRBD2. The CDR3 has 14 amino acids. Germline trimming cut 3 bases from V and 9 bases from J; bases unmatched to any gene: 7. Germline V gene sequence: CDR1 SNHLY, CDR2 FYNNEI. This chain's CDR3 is CASSDSASGNTQYF. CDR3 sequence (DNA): TGTGCCAGCAGTGATTCCGCTAGCGGGAACACGCAGTATTTT.

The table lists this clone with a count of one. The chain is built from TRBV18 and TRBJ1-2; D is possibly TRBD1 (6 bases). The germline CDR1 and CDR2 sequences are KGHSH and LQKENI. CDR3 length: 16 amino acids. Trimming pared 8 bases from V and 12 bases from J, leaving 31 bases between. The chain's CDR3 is CASQNTGRLLAAGDTF. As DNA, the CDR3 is TGTGCCAGCCAGAACACAGGGCGGCTCTTGGCCGCCGGAGACACCTTC.

The CDR3 loop is CASSSLSSGNEQFF. In DNA, the CDR3 is TGCGCCAGCAGCTCCCTCTCCTCTGGGAATGAGCAGTTCTTC. The V gene is TRBV5-1, the J gene TRBJ2-1; D is ambiguous. The length of the CDR3 is 14 residues. The V end lost 3 bases, the J end lost 7 bases, and 14 bases lay between the germline ends. Germline values: CDR1 SGHRS, CDR2 YFSETQ.

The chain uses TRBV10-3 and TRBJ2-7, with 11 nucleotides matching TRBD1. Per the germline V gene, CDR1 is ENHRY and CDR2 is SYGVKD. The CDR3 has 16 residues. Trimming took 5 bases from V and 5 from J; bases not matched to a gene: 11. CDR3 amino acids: CAISSPADRGLDEQYF. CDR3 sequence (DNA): TGTGCCATCAGTTCCCCCGCGGACAGGGGGCTCGACGAGCAGTACTTC.

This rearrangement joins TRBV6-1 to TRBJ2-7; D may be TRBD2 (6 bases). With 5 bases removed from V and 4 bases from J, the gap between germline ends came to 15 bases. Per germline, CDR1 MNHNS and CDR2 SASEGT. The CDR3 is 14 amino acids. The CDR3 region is CASSLSGTLYEQYF. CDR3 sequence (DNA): TGTGCCAGCAGTCTCTCCGGGACTCTTTACGAGCAGTACTTC.